These T cell receptor beta chains were read from a single sample in a study of T cell clones after liver transplantation. The table came from immunoSEQ multiplex PCR; TCRdb's copy has only in-frame clones and leaves some out. Seen here are more than 95,000 clones, 75% to 90% observed once, and the top ten hold 0.85% to 1%. Sample: CD4+ T cells from blood, taken before liver transplant. All receptors come from a human donor who received a liver transplant. The CDR3 runs from the conserved cysteine through the conserved F or W. D genes are given only for firm matches. Expanded clones get a size class; other rows say once, few or many, or leave the size out.

D gene | clone size | J gene | V gene | CDR3 protein | CDR3 DNA
- | - | TRBJ2-1 | TRBV6-6 | CASSYSVRGSEQFF | TGTGCCAGCAGTTACTCAGTTAGGGGGAGTGAGCAGTTCTTC
TRBD2 | - | TRBJ2-7 | TRBV28 | CASRVTSGSKYEQYF | TGTGCCAGCAGAGTCACTAGCGGGAGTAAATACGAGCAGTACTTC
- | - | TRBJ2-7 | TRBV5-8 | CASSWDYEQYF | TGTGCCAGCAGCTGGGACTACGAGCAGTACTTC
- | - | TRBJ2-7 | TRBV19 | CASSTRQDLRYF | TGTGCCAGTAGTACACGACAGGACCTGAGGTACTTC
TRBD2 | - | TRBJ2-1 | TRBV5-8 | CASRRTGTSVLNEQFF | TGTGCCAGCAGAAGAACAGGGACTAGCGTGCTCAATGAGCAGTTCTTC
- | - | TRBJ1-1 | TRBV19 | CASNGWQGGNTEAFF | TGTGCCAGTAATGGGTGGCAGGGCGGGAACACTGAAGCTTTCTTT
- | - | TRBJ1-2 | TRBV19 | CASDGDTGGYTF | TGTGCCAGTGATGGGGACACCGGGGGCTACACCTTC
TRBD1 | - | TRBJ2-5 | TRBV18 | CASSSPDRGKETQYF | TGTGCCAGCTCATCACCAGACAGGGGTAAAGAGACCCAGTACTTC
TRBD1 | - | TRBJ2-2 | TRBV5-1 | CASSTDRGTGTAGELFF | TGCGCCAGCAGCACCGACAGGGGTACGGGCACGGCCGGGGAGCTGTTTTTT
- | - | TRBJ2-1 | TRBV18 | CASSSWGAYNEQFF | TGTGCCAGCTCCTCGTGGGGGGCCTACAATGAGCAGTTCTTC
TRBD1 | - | TRBJ1-1 | TRBV4-3 | CASSQGSGGNEAFF | TGCGCCAGCAGCCAGGGTTCAGGGGGTAATGAAGCTTTCTTT
- | - | TRBJ1-2 | TRBV28 | CASSENSGYTF | TGTGCCAGCAGTGAGAACAGTGGCTACACCTTC
TRBD1 | once | TRBJ2-7 | TRBV18 | CASSPDRAEQYF | TGTGCCAGCTCACCGGACAGGGCCGAGCAGTACTTC
TRBD1 | - | TRBJ1-2 | TRBV10-3 | CAISEPGQLYGYTF | TGTGCCATCAGCGAACCGGGACAGCTTTATGGCTACACCTTC
- | - | TRBJ1-4 | TRBV2 | CASSSGTRNEKLFF | TGTGCCAGCAGCTCCGGGACAAGAAATGAAAAACTGTTTTTT
TRBD1 | - | TRBJ1-4 | TRBV7-9 | CASSDNRDSNEKLFF | TGTGCCAGCAGCGATAACCGGGACAGTAATGAAAAACTGTTTTTT
TRBD1 | - | TRBJ2-7 | TRBV18 | CASSPRQGTYEQYF | TGTGCCAGCTCACCGCGACAGGGCACCTACGAGCAGTACTTC
- | - | TRBJ2-2 | TRBV6-1 | CASHLSVGSGELFF | TGTGCCAGCCACTTATCGGTCGGATCCGGGGAGCTGTTTTTT
- | - | TRBJ2-7 | TRBV11-2 | CASSGLKDLLQYF | TGTGCCAGCAGCGGACTGAAGGACTTGCTGCAGTACTTC
TRBD1 | - | TRBJ2-7 | TRBV5-4 | CASREQGDTYEQYF | TGTGCCAGCCGAGAGCAGGGGGATACCTACGAGCAGTACTTC
- | - | TRBJ1-1 | TRBV6-5 | CASSYRRGNTEAFF | TGTGCCAGCAGTTACCGGAGGGGGAACACTGAAGCTTTCTTT
- | - | TRBJ1-1 | TRBV6-1 | CASSYTDQRTEAFF | TGTGCCAGCAGTTATACGGACCAACGGACTGAAGCTTTCTTT
TRBD1 | - | TRBJ2-2 | TRBV7-7 | CASSLKQGANGELFF | TGTGCCAGCAGCTTAAAACAGGGGGCTAACGGGGAGCTGTTTTTT
- | - | TRBJ1-4 | TRBV21-1 | CASTPDEGATNEKLFF | TGTGCCAGCACCCCCGACGAGGGAGCAACTAATGAAAAACTGTTTTTT
- | once | TRBJ1-1 | TRBV25-1 | CASSLTAVNTEAFF | TGTGCCAGCAGTCTAACAGCGGTGAACACTGAAGCTTTCTTT
TRBD2 | - | TRBJ2-1 | TRBV28 | CASSLGRVLAGGPSYNEQFF | TGTGCCAGCAGTTTGGGCCGTGTACTAGCGGGAGGGCCCTCCTACAATGAGCAGTTCTTC
- | - | TRBJ1-2 | TRBV19 | CASNTAYGYTF | TGTGCCAGTAATACGGCTTATGGCTACACCTTC
TRBD1 | - | TRBJ2-7 | TRBV11-2 | CASSGGQGNYEQYF | TGTGCCAGCAGCGGCGGACAGGGAAACTACGAGCAGTACTTC
- | few | TRBJ2-7 | TRBV27 | CASSSPGPGPFYF | TGTGCCAGCAGTTCCCCAGGCCCCGGGCCGTTTTACTTC
- | - | TRBJ1-5 | TRBV2 | CASRGSSRSQPQHF | TGTGCCAGCAGGGGCAGTTCCCGGTCTCAGCCCCAGCATTTT
TRBD2 | - | TRBJ2-1 | TRBV27 | CASSDTSGGPRNEQFF | TGTGCCAGCAGCGATACTAGCGGGGGGCCGAGGAATGAGCAGTTCTTC
- | - | TRBJ2-7 | TRBV7-2 | CASSFGTPPYEQYF | TGTGCCAGCAGCTTTGGGACGCCCCCTTACGAGCAGTACTTC
- | - | TRBJ1-1 | TRBV21-1 | CASTNGRRNTEAFF | TGTGCCAGCACCAATGGACGGAGGAACACTGAAGCTTTCTTT
- | once | TRBJ2-2 | TRBV7-3 | CASSSFGVSAGELFF | TGTGCCAGCAGCTCTTTCGGGGTGAGCGCCGGGGAGCTGTTTTTT
- | - | TRBJ1-2 | TRBV27 | CASSLQGPLPYGYTF | TGTGCCAGCAGTTTACAGGGCCCACTACCCTATGGCTACACCTTC
TRBD1 | few | TRBJ1-5 | TRBV6-5 | CASSPTGVHQPQHF | TGTGCCAGCAGCCCAACAGGGGTTCATCAGCCCCAGCATTTT
- | - | TRBJ2-4 | TRBV13 | CASKRRMTKNIQYF | TGTGCCAGCAAACGGAGAATGACCAAAAACATTCAGTACTTC
- | few | TRBJ1-1 | TRBV18 | CASSPRGRGPLNTEAFF | TGTGCCAGCTCACCACGCGGGCGCGGCCCCTTGAACACTGAAGCTTTCTTT
TRBD1 | - | TRBJ2-1 | TRBV18 | CASSHSGTGYNEQFF | TGTGCCAGCTCACACTCCGGGACAGGCTACAATGAGCAGTTCTTC
- | - | TRBJ1-5 | TRBV6-1 | CASSDPGDQPQHF | TGTGCCAGCAGTGACCCCGGCGATCAGCCCCAGCATTTT
TRBD2 | - | TRBJ2-4 | TRBV6-5 | CASSYSTAGGKNIQYF | TGTGCCAGCAGTTACTCGACGGCGGGGGGCAAAAACATTCAGTACTTC
TRBD1 | - | TRBJ1-1 | TRBV18 | CASSRDRLNTEAFF | TGTGCCAGCTCACGGGACAGATTGAACACTGAAGCTTTCTTT
- | few | TRBJ2-7 | TRBV18 | CASSPPAGSRTYEQYF | TGTGCCAGCTCACCACCGGCAGGGAGTCGGACCTACGAGCAGTACTTC
- | - | TRBJ2-5 | TRBV7-2 | CASSSRTVQETQYF | TGTGCCAGCAGCTCCCGGACAGTCCAAGAGACCCAGTACTTC
- | - | TRBJ1-6 | TRBV15 | CATSRDGHGDSPLHF | TGTGCCACCAGCAGAGATGGGCACGGAGATTCACCCCTCCACTTT
- | - | TRBJ2-5 | TRBV6-6 | CASSFSREQYF | TGTGCCAGCAGTTTCTCGAGGGAGCAGTACTTC
TRBD1 | - | TRBJ1-3 | TRBV9 | CASSVVSGQISGNTIYF | TGTGCCAGCAGCGTAGTCTCGGGACAGATCTCTGGAAACACCATATATTTT
TRBD1 | - | TRBJ1-1 | TRBV5-4 | CASSLARGQRNMNTEAFF | TGTGCCAGCAGCTTGGCCCGGGGACAGCGGAATATGAACACTGAAGCTTTCTTT
TRBD1 | - | TRBJ1-5 | TRBV19 | CASNPRTGRVQPQHF | TGTGCCAGTAACCCCCGGACAGGGCGGGTGCAGCCCCAGCATTTT
TRBD2 | - | TRBJ2-3 | TRBV27 | CASSFLRGGPDTQYF | TGTGCCAGCAGTTTCCTGCGGGGGGGCCCAGATACGCAGTATTTT
TRBD1 | once | TRBJ1-4 | TRBV6-5 | CASAPVQGRGEKLFF | TGTGCCAGCGCCCCTGTACAGGGGCGAGGGGAAAAACTGTTTTTT
TRBD1 | - | TRBJ1-6 | TRBV7-2 | CASSLRDRGRDSPLHF | TGTGCCAGCAGCTTAAGGGACAGGGGGCGAGATTCACCCCTCCACTTT
TRBD1 | few | TRBJ2-7 | TRBV2 | CASTGTGGFREQYF | TGTGCCAGCACCGGGACAGGGGGTTTCAGAGAGCAGTACTTC
- | - | TRBJ2-2 | TRBV9 | CASSVQGYTGELFF | TGTGCCAGCAGCGTACAGGGGTACACCGGGGAGCTGTTTTTT
- | - | TRBJ1-5 | TRBV28 | CASWDQYTNQPQHF | TGTGCCAGTTGGGACCAATATACAAATCAGCCCCAGCATTTT
- | few | TRBJ2-5 | TRBV11-1 | CASSLEDADLTQYF | TGTGCCAGCAGCTTAGAGGACGCGGATCTTACCCAGTACTTC
TRBD1 | - | TRBJ1-5 | TRBV29-1 | CSVGTGRVNQPQHF | TGCAGCGTAGGGACAGGGAGGGTTAATCAGCCCCAGCATTTT
- | - | TRBJ2-5 | TRBV6-6 | CASSQNRGQETQYF | TGTGCCAGCAGTCAGAACCGCGGCCAAGAGACCCAGTACTTC
TRBD2 | - | TRBJ2-1 | TRBV7-8 | CASSLDSGRANEQFF | TGTGCCAGCAGCTTAGATAGCGGGAGGGCGAATGAGCAGTTCTTC
- | - | TRBJ2-7 | TRBV15 | CATSRDLASDGQYF | TGTGCCACCAGCAGAGATTTAGCGTCTGACGGGCAGTACTTC